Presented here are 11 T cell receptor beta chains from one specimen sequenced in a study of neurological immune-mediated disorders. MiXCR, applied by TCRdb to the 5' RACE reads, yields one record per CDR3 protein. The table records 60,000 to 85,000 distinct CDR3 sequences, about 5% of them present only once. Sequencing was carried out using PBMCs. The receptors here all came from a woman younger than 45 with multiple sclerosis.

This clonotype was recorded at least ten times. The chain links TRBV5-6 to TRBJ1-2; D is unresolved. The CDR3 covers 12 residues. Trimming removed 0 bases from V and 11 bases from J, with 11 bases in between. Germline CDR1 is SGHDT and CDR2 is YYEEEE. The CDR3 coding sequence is TGTGCCAGCAGCTTGGTTACGCAGAAGTACACCTTC. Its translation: CASSLVTQKYTF.

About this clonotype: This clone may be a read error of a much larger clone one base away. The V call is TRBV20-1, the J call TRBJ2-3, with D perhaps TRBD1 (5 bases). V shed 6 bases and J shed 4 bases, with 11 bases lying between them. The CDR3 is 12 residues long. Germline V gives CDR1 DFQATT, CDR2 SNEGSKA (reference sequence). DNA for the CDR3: TGCAGTGCCGCCAAAGGGGCAGATACGCAGTATTTT. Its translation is CSAAKGADTQYF.

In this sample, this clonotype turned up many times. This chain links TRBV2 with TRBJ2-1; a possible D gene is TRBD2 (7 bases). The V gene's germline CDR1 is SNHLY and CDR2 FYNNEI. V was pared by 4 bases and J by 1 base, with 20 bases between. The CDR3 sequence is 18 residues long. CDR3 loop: CASSAGGFDGQSYNEQFF. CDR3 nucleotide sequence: TGTGCCAGCAGTGCGGGGGGATTTGACGGACAGTCCTACAATGAGCAGTTCTTC.

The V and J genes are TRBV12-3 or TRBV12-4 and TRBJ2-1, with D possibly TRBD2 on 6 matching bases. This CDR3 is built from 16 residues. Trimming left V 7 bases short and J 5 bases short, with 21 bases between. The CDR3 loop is CASIPLGGAADNEQFF. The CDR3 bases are TGTGCCAGCATTCCCCTCGGGGGAGCAGCAGACAATGAGCAGTTCTTC.

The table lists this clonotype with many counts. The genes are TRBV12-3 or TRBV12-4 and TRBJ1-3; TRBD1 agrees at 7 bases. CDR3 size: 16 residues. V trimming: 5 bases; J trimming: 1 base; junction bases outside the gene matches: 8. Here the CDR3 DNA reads TGTGCCAGCAGTGAAACCGGGACAGCGTCTGGAAACACCATATATTTT. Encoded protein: CASSETGTASGNTIYF.

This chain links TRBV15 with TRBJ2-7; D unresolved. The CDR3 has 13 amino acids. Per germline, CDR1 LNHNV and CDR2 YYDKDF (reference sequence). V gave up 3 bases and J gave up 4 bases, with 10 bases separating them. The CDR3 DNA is TGTGCCACCAGCAGGAGCGCAGTATACGAGCAGTACGTC. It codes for CATSRSAVYEQYV.

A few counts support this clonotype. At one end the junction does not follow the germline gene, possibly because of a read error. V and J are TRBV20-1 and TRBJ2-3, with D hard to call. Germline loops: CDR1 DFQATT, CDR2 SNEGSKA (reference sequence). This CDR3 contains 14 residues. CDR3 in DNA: TGCAGTGCTAGCACCCGGGTTTTAACAGATAAGCAGTATTTT. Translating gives CSASTRVLTDKQYF.

In nucleotides, the CDR3 is TGCAGTGCTAGGCTACAGTACTATGAGCAGTTCTTC. It encodes CSARLQYYEQFF. J is TRBJ2-1 and V is TRBV20-1; D remains unclear. The CDR3 has 12 residues. Germline V CDR1 and CDR2: DFQATT, SNEGSKA (reference sequence). Trimming took 3 bases from V and 8 from J, leaving 11 bases between them.

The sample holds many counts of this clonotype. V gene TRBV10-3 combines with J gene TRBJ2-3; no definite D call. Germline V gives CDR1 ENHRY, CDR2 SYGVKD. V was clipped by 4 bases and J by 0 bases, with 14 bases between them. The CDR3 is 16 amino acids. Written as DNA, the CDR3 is TGTGCCATCAGTGTTCCGGGTCCAGGAAGCACAGATACGCAGTATTTT. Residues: CAISVPGPGSTDTQYF.

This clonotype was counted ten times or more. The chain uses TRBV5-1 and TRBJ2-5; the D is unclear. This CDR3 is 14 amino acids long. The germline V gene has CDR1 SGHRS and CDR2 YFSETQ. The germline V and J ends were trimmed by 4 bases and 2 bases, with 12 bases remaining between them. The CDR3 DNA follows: TGCGCCAGCAGCCCTGGCACTTCTCAAGAGACCCAGTACTTC. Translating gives CASSPGTSQETQYF. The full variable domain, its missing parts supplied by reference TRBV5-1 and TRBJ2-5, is KAGVTQTPRYLIKTRGQQVTLSCSPISGHRSVSWYQQTPGQGLQFLFEYFSETQRNKGNFPGRFSGRQFSNSRSEMNVSTLELGDSALYLCASSPGTSQETQYFGPGTRLLVL.

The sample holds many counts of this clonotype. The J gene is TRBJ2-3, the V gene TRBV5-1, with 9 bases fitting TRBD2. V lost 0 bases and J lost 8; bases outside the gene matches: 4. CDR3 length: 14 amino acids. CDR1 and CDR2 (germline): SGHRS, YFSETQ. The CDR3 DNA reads TGCGCCAGCAGCTTGGGGACTAGCGATGGTACGCAGTATTTT. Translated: CASSLGTSDGTQYF.